What follows describes a single T cell receptor beta chain. Germline assignment: CDR1 LGHDT and CDR2 YNNKEL (reference sequence). Trimming stripped 2 bases from V and 7 bases from J, with 12 bases between. This CDR3 spans 14 amino acids. The table came from immunoSEQ multiplex PCR; TCRdb's copy has only in-frame clones and leaves some out. The sample has approximately 90,000 clones; about 81% are singletons. The sample originates from a study of control samples from healthy donors and cancer patients. The sample taken for sequencing was PBMCs. V and J are TRBV3-1 (or the pseudogene TRBV3-2) and TRBJ1-5; weak D call: TRBD1 (6 bases). The sequence was collected from a man in his 70s with lung cancer. The CDR3 nucleotides read TGTGCCAGCAGCCAATGGGGGCCTGGCCAGCCCCAGCATTTT. Translated, it gives CASSQWGPGQPQHF.